The subject of this entry is one T cell receptor beta chain. Profiled with immunoSEQ multiplex PCR; TCRdb holds only in-frame clones, not every one. The table lists roughly 97,000 clones, about 72% of them singletons. This sample was taken from a study of cytotoxic CD8 clonotypes in ibrutinib-treated CLL. The germline CDR1 and CDR2 sequences are MNHNY and SVGAGI (reference sequence). With 2 bases removed from V and 2 bases from J, the gap between germline ends came to 8 bases. The CDR3 runs 14 residues. The specimen comprised PBMCs, sampled after 12 months of ibrutinib treatment. The chain combines TRBV6-6 with TRBJ2-3; a weak D match, TRBD2 (5 bases). The receptor's source is a human donor with chronic lymphocytic leukemia. The CDR3: CASSYRTYTDTQYF. The CDR3 coding sequence is TGTGCCAGCAGTTACCGGACTTACACAGATACGCAGTATTTT.